The 5 T cell receptor beta chains reported below all come from one sample, sequenced in a study of T cells after yellow fever vaccination. TCRdb fed the 5' RACE reads into MiXCR, producing one record per CDR3 protein. This repertoire shows approximately 300,000 distinct CDR3 sequences, around 6.8% found once; its top ten account for about 18%. The sequences come from PBMCs, collected about 49 days after the first yellow fever vaccination. The receptors shown here come from a man between 18 and 29 years old who received the YFV17D yellow fever vaccine.

This clonotype was found a few times. The V gene is TRBV3-1, the J gene TRBJ1-4; D perhaps matches TRBD1 (6 bases). The CDR3 extends over 15 amino acids. Germline assignment: CDR1 LGHDT and CDR2 YNNKEL (reference sequence). Trimming took 6 bases from V and 7 from J, leaving 18 bases between them. This CDR3 reads CASSHVGGDGEKLFF. In DNA form, the CDR3 reads TGTGCCAGCAGTCACGTGGGGGGCGATGGTGAAAAACTGTTTTTT.

This clonotype came up many times. This chain uses TRBV30 with TRBJ1-1, with a weak D call TRBD1 (5 bases). Trimming left V 0 bases short and J 2 bases short, with 10 bases between. The CDR3 contains 14 residues. Germline CDR1 is GTSNPN and CDR2 is SVGIG (reference sequence). As DNA, the CDR3 is TGTGCCTGGAGTGTGGCGGGGGTAAACACTGAAGCTTTCTTT. It yields the protein CAWSVAGVNTEAFF.

This clonotype was found many times. The chain couples TRBV7-9 to TRBJ2-3; 11 nucleotides align to TRBD2. CDR1 SEHNR and CDR2 FQNEAQ come from the germline V gene (reference sequence). V lost 5 bases to trimming and J lost 2 bases; unmatched junction nucleotides: 6. This CDR3 comprises 16 residues. The CDR3 is CASSDVAGGDTDTQYF. CDR3 bases: TGTGCCAGCAGCGACGTAGCGGGGGGGGACACAGATACGCAGTATTTT.

This clonotype was detected a few times. The V call is TRBV5-4, the J call TRBJ2-4; D could derive from TRBD1 or TRBD2 (5 bases each). With 2 bases removed from V and 13 bases from J, the gap between germline ends came to 19 bases. The length of the CDR3 is 14 residues. From germline, CDR1 is SGHNT and CDR2 YYREEE (reference sequence). The CDR3 DNA is TGTGCCAGCAGCTTATCCGGGACCCCCTGGAGCCAGTACTTC. Translating gives CASSLSGTPWSQYF.

This clonotype was seen only a few times. The V and J genes are TRBV7-2 and TRBJ2-3; a weak D match, TRBD2 (5 bases). This CDR3 contains 14 residues. V gave up 4 bases and J gave up 5 bases, with 13 bases separating them. Germline V gene data show CDR1 as SGHTA and CDR2 as FQGNSA. The CDR3 nucleotides read TGTGCCAGCAGCTCCCTGGGAGTGAGAGATACGCAGTATTTT. Protein: CASSSLGVRDTQYF.